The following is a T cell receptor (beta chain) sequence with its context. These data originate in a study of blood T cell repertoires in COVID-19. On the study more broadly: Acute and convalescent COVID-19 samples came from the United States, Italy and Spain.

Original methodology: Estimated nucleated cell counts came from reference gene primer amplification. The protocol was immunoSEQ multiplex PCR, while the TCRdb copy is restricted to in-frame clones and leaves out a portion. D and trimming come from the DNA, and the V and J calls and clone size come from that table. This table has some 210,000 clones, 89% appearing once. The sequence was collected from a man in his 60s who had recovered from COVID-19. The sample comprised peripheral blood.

In DNA form, the CDR3 reads TGTGCCAGCAAGGGACAGCTGAACACTGAAGCTTTCTTT. The encoded protein is CASKGQLNTEAFF. J is TRBJ1-1 and V is TRBV7-9; 7 bases line up with TRBD1. Looked up from germline, CDR1 is SEHNR and CDR2 is FQNEAQ (reference sequence). The CDR3 covers 13 residues. Trimming cost V 7 bases and J 0 bases; bases outside gene matches: 2.